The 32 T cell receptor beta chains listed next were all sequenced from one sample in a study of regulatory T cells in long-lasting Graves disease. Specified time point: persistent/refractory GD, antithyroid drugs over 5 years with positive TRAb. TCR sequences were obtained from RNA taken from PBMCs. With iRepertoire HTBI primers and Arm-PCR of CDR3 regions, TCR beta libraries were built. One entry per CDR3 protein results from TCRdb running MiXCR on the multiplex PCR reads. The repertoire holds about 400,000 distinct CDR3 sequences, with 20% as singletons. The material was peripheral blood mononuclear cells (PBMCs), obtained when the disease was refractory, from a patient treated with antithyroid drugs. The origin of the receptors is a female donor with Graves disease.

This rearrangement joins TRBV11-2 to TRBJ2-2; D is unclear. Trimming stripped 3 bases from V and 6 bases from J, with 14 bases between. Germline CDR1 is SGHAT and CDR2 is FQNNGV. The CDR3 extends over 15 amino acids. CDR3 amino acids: CASSFFGPSSGELFF. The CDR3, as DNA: TGTGCCAGCAGCTTTTTTGGGCCTTCATCCGGGGAGCTGTTTTTT. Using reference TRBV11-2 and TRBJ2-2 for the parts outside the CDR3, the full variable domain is EAGVAQSPRYKIIEKRQSVAFWCNPISGHATLYWYQQILGQGPKLLIQFQNNGVVDDSQLPKDRFSAERLKGVDSTLKIQPAKLEDSAVYLCASSFFGPSSGELFFGEGSRLTVL.

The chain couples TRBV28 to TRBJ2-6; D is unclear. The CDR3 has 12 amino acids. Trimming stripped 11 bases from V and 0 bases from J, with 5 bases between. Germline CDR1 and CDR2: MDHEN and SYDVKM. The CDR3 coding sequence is TGTGCCTGCCTCTCTGGGGCCAACGTCCTGACTTTC. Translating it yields CACLSGANVLTF.

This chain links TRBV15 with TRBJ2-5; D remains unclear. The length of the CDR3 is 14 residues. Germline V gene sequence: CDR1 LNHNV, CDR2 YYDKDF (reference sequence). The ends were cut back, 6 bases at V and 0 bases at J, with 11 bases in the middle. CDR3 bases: TGTGCCACCAGTCCCTTAGGCAACCAAGAGACCCAGTACTTC. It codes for CATSPLGNQETQYF.

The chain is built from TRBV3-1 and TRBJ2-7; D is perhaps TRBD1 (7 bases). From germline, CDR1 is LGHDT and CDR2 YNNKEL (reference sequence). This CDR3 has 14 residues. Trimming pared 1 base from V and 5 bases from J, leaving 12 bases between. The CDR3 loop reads CASSQVEGAHEQYF. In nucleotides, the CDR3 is TGTGCCAGCAGCCAAGTGGAGGGGGCCCACGAGCAGTACTTC.

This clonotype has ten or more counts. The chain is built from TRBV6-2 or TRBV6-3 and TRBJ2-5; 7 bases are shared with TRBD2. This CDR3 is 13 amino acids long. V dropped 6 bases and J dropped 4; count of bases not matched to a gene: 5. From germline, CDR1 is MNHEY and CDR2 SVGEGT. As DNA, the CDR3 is TGTGCCAGCAGCGAGACTAGCCCAGAGACCCAGTACTTC. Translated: CASSETSPETQYF.

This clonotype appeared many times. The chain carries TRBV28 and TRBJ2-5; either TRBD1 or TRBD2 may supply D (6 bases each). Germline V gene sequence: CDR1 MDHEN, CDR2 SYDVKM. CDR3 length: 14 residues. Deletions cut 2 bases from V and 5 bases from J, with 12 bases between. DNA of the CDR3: TGTGCCAGCAGTTTAGTGGGGGGCGCCGAGACCCAGTACTTC. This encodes CASSLVGGAETQYF.

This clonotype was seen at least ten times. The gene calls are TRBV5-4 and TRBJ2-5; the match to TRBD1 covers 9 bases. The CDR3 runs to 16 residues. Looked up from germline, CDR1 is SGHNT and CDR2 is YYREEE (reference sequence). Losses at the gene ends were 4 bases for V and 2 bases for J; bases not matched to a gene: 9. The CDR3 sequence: CASSKDRGGGQETQYF. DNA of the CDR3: TGTGCCAGCAGCAAGGACAGGGGCGGGGGACAAGAGACCCAGTACTTC.

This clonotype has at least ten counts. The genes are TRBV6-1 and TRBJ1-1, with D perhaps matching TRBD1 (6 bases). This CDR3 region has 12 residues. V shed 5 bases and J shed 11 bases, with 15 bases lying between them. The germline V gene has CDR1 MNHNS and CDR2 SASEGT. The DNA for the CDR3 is TGTGCCAGCAGTCCACAGGGACTTTCCGCTTTCTTT. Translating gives CASSPQGLSAFF.

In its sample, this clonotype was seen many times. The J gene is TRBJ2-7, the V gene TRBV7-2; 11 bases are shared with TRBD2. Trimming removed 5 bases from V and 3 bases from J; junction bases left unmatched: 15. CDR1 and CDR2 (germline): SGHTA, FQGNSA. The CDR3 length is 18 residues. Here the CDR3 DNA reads TGTGCCAGCAGCCCCACCCCCTTCGGGACTAGCGGCCGCTACGAGCAGTACTTC. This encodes CASSPTPFGTSGRYEQYF.

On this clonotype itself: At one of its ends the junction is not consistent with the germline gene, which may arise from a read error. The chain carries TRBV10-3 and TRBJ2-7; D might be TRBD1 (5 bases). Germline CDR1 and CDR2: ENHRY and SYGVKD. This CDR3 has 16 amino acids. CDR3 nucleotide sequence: TGTGCCACCAGTGAGTCGAAGGGGCAGAGAGTAGACGAGCAGTACTTC. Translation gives CATSESKGQRVDEQYF.

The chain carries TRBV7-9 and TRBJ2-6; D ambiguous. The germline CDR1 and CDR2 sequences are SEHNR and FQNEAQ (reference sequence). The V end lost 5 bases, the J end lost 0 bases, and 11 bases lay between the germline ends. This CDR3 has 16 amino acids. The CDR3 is CASSAFEISGANVLTF. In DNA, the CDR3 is TGTGCCAGCAGCGCCTTCGAGATCTCTGGGGCCAACGTCCTGACTTTC.

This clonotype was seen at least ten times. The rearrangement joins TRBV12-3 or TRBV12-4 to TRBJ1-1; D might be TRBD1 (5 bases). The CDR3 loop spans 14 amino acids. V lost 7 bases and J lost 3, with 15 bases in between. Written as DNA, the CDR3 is TGTGCCAGCAACTCGGGGCATGTGGACACTGAAGCTTTCTTT. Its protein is CASNSGHVDTEAFF.

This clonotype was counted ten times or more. The CDR3 is CSVEEGGQSQETQYF. The CDR3 DNA sequence: TGCAGCGTTGAAGAGGGGGGACAGTCCCAAGAGACCCAGTACTTC. The rearrangement uses TRBV29-1 and TRBJ2-5, with D possibly being TRBD1 (7 bases). The germline gives CDR1 SQVTM, CDR2 ANQGSEA. Trimming removed 0 bases from V and 1 base from J, with 12 bases in between. The CDR3 contains 15 residues.

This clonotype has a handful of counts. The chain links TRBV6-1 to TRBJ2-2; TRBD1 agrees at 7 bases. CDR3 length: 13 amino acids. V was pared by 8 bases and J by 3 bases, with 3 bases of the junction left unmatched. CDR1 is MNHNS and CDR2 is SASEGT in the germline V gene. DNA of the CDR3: TGTGCCAGCCGGGACAGCTACACCGGGGAGCTGTTTTTT. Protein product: CASRDSYTGELFF.

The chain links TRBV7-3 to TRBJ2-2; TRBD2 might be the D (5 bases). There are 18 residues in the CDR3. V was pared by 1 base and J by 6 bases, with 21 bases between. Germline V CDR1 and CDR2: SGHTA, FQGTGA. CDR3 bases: TGTGCCAGCAGCTTAAACCGGCTAGCCAAGGGTAACGCCGGGGAGCTGTTTTTT. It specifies CASSLNRLAKGNAGELFF.

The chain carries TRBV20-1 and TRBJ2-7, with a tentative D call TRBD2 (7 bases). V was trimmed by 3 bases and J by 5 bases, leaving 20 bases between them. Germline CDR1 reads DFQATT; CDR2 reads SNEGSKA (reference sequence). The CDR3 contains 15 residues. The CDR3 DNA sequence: TGCAGTGCTAGTAGGGGGGGCAGGGAGTGTGACGAGCAGTACTTC. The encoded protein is CSASRGGRECDEQYF.

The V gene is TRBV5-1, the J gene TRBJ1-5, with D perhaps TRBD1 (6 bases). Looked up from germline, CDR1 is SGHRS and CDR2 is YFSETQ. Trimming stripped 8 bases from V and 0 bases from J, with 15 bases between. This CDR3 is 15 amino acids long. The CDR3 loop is CASREGGYSNQPQHF. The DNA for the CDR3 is TGCGCCAGTCGGGAGGGGGGTTATAGCAATCAGCCCCAGCATTTT.

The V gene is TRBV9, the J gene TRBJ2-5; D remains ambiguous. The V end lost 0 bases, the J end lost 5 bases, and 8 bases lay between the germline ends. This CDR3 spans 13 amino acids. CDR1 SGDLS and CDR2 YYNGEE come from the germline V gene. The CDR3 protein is CASSVGEVETQYF. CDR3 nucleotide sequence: TGTGCCAGCAGCGTAGGAGAAGTGGAGACCCAGTACTTC.

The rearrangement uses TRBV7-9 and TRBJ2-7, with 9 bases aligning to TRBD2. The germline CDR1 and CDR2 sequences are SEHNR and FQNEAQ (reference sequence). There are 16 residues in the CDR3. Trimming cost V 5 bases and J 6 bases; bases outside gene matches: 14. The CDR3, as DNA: TGTGCCAGCAGCCTCCGTCGACTAGCGGAGCATGGCGAGCAGTACTTC. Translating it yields CASSLRRLAEHGEQYF. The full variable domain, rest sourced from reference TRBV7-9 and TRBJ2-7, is DTGVSQNPRHKITKRGQNVTFRCDPISEHNRLYWYRQTLGQGPEFLTYFQNEAQLEKSRLLSDRFSAERPKGSFSTLEIQRTEQGDSAMYLCASSLRRLAEHGEQYFGPGTRLTVT.

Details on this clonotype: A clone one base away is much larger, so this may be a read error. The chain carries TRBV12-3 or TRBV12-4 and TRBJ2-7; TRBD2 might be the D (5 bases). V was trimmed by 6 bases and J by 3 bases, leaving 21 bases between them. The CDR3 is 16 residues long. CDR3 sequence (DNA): TGTGCCAGCAGCTCCCTCATCAGGACTTTTATCTACGAGCAGTACTTC. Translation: CASSSLIRTFIYEQYF.

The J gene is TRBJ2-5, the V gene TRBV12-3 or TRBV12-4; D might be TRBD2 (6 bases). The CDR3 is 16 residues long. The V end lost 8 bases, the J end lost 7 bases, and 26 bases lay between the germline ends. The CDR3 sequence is CASGSHTVGGRGTQYF. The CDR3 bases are TGTGCCAGCGGCTCCCACACTGTGGGGGGACGGGGGACCCAGTACTTC.

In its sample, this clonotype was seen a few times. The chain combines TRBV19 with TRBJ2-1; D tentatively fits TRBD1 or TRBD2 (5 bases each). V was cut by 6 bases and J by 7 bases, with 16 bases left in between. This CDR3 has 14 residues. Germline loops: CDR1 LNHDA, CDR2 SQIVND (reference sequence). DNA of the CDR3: TGTGCCAGTAGGACCGGGGATGGGGGTAATGAGCAGTTCTTC. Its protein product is CASRTGDGGNEQFF. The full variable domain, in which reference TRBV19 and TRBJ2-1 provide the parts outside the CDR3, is DGGITQSPKYLFRKEGQNVTLSCEQNLNHDAMYWYRQDPGQGLRLIYYSQIVNDFQKGDIAEGYSVSREKKESFPLTVTSAQKNPTAFYLCASRTGDGGNEQFFGPGTRLTVL.

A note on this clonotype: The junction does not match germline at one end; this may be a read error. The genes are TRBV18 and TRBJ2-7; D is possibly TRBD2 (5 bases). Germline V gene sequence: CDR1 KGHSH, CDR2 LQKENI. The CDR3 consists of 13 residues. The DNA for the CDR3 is TGTGCCAGCCCACCGACGGGGACCTACGAGCAGTACTTC. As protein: CASPPTGTYEQYF.

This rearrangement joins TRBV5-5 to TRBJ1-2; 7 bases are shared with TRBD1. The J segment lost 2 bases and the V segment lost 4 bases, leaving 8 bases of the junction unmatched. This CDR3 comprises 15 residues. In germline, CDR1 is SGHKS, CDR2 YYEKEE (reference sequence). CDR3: CASSPTGVANYGYTF. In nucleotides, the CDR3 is TGTGCCAGCAGCCCCACAGGGGTAGCGAACTATGGCTACACCTTC.

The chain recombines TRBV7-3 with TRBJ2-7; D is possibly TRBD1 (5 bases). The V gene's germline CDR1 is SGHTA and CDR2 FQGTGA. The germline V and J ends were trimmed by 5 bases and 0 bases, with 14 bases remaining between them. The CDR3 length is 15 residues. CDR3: CASSPQPTDSYEQYF. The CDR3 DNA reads TGTGCCAGCAGCCCACAACCGACAGACTCCTACGAGCAGTACTTC.

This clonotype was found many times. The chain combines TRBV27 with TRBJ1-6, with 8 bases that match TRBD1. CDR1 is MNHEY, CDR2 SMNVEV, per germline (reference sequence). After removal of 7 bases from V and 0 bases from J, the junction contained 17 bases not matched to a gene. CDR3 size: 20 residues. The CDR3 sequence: CASTQRRQGALSSYNSPLHF. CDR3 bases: TGTGCCAGCACCCAAAGGAGGCAGGGGGCTCTTAGCTCCTATAATTCACCCCTCCACTTT.

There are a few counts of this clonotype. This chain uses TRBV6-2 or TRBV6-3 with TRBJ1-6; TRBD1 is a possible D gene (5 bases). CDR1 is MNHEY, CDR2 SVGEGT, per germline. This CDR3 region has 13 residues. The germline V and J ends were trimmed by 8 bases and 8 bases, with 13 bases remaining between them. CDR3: CASERGIDSPLHF. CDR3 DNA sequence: TGTGCCAGCGAGAGGGGAATTGATTCACCCCTCCACTTT.

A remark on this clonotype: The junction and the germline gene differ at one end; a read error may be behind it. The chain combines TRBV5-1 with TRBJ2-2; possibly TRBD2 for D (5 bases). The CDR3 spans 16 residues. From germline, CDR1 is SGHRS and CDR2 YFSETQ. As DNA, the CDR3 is TGTGCCAGCAGCTTGGCCGTACGGACTAACACCGGGGAGCTGTTTTTT. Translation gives CASSLAVRTNTGELFF.

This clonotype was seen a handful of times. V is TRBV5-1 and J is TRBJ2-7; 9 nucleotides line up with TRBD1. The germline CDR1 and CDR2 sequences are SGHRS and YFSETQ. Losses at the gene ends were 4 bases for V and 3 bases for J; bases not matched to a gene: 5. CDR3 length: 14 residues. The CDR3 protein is CASSHGQGIYEQYF. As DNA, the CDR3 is TGCGCCAGCAGCCACGGACAGGGGATCTACGAGCAGTACTTC.

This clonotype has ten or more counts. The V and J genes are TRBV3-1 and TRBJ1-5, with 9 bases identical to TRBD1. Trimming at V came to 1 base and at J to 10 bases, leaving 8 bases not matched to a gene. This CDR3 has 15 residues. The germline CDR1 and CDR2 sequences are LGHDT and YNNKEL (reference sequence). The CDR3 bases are TGTGCCAGCAGCCAAGGGTCGGGACAGGGCGGCCCCCAGCATTTT. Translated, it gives CASSQGSGQGGPQHF.

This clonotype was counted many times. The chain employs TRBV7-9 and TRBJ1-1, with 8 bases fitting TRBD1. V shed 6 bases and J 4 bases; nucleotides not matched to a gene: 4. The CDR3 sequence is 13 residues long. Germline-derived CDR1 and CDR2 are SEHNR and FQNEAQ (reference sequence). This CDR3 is CASRSTGGTEAFF. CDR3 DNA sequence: TGTGCCAGCAGATCTACAGGGGGCACTGAAGCTTTCTTT.

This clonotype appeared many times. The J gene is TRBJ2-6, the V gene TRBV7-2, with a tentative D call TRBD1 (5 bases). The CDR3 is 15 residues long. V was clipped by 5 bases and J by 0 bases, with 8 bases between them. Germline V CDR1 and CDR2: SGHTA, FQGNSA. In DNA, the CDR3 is TGTGCCAGCAGCCCAGGGAACTCTGGGGCCAACGTCCTGACTTTC. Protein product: CASSPGNSGANVLTF.